This T cell receptor beta chain was identified in a study of regulatory T cells in long-lasting Graves disease. This clonotype has a handful of counts. V lost 2 bases and J 1 base, leaving 20 bases between the germline ends. Germline CDR1 MNHEY, CDR2 SVGAGI. This CDR3 comprises 19 residues. Researchers made TCR beta libraries by using iRepertoire HTBI primers and running Arm-PCR on CDR3 regions. MiXCR was run by TCRdb on the multiplex PCR reads, yielding one entry per CDR3 protein. The sample includes approximately 290,000 distinct CDR3 sequences, 22% of them seen just once. Time point indicated: persistent/refractory GD, antithyroid drugs over 5 years with positive TRAb. The TCR library used RNA extracted from PBMCs.

This clonotype originated in a female donor with Graves disease. Material: peripheral blood mononuclear cells (PBMCs), obtained when the disease was refractory, from a patient treated with antithyroid drugs. The V call is TRBV6-5, the J call TRBJ2-2; D call uncertain. The CDR3 coding sequence is TGTGCCAGCAGTTACGGGTCCTGGAGTATGGCGAGGAACACCGGGGAGCTGTTTTTT. Translated, it gives CASSYGSWSMARNTGELFF.